This T cell receptor (beta chain) was sequenced in a study of blood T cell repertoires in COVID-19. Overall study: Samples came from the United States, Italy and Spain, spanning acute and convalescent COVID-19.

Some clones are missing from TCRdb's copy, which holds only in-frame ones; the method was immunoSEQ multiplex PCR. The table lists 150,000 to 170,000 clones, approximately 85% of them singletons. This clone has just one count. Germline assignment: CDR1 SGHNT and CDR2 YYREEE (reference sequence). V shed 5 bases and J 7 bases; nucleotides not matched to a gene: 9. CDR3 length: 14 amino acids. Followed longitudinally, the Seattle patients had been enrolled during active infection. The rearrangement links TRBV5-4 to TRBJ1-1; 9 positions agree with TRBD1. The clonotype originates from a man between 60 and 75 years old with COVID-19, enrolled during active disease. The sequencing input was peripheral blood. The CDR3, as DNA: TGTGCCAGCAGTGGGGACAGGGAATTTGGTGAAGCTTTCTTT. Encoded protein: CASSGDREFGEAFF.